The 21 T cell receptor beta chains in this list originate from one sample, sequenced in a study of blood T cell repertoires in COVID-19. Libraries were prepared by immunoSEQ multiplex PCR; TCRdb keeps only in-frame clonotypes and omits some of them. The sample has 90,000 to 100,000 clones, about four fifths seen once. The sample consisted of peripheral blood. The receptors were gathered from a man aged 80 or over with acute or convalescent COVID-19.

V usage is TRBV6-5 and J usage is TRBJ2-5; D unclear. The CDR3 is made up of 14 amino acids. CDR1 MNHEY and CDR2 SVGAGI come from the germline V gene. V was trimmed by 1 base and J by 0 bases, leaving 6 bases between them. The CDR3, as DNA: TGTGCCAGCAGTTACTTCCAGTACCAAGAGACCCAGTACTTC. It encodes CASSYFQYQETQYF.

A single count supports this clone. The gene calls are TRBV5-5 and TRBJ2-7; D remains unclear. Trimming left V 1 base short and J 3 bases short, with 5 bases between. The CDR3 has 12 residues. Germline CDR1 reads SGHKS; CDR2 reads YYEKEE (reference sequence). DNA of the CDR3: TGTGCCAGCAGCTTGACTAACTACGAGCAGTACTTC. Translated: CASSLTNYEQYF.

This sequence joins TRBV27 and TRBJ2-7, with 8 bases aligning to TRBD1. V dropped 6 bases and J dropped 2; count of bases not matched to a gene: 3. The CDR3 consists of 13 residues. CDR1 and CDR2 (germline): MNHEY, SMNVEV (reference sequence). The CDR3: CASRRTGTYEQYF. In nucleotides, the CDR3 is TGTGCCAGCAGGAGGACAGGGACCTACGAGCAGTACTTC.

J is TRBJ1-2 and V is TRBV5-1, with 10 bases identical to TRBD1. This CDR3 region has 14 residues. The V gene end was trimmed by 5 bases and the J gene end by 7 bases; junction bases not matched to a gene: 8. CDR1 is SGHRS, CDR2 YFSETQ, per germline. The CDR3 DNA is TGCGCCAGCAGGGGTGACAGGGGGCTGACTGGCTACACCTTC. Protein sequence: CASRGDRGLTGYTF.

The chain joins TRBV27 to TRBJ1-2, with 7 bases identical to TRBD1. V shed 3 bases and J 0 bases; nucleotides not matched to a gene: 13. CDR3 length equals 18 residues. CDR1 and CDR2 (germline): MNHEY, SMNVEV (reference sequence). CDR3 in DNA: TGTGCCAGCAGTTTCGGGCAGGGGGTAGGGAGAGCTAACTATGGCTACACCTTC. It specifies CASSFGQGVGRANYGYTF.

This clone has a handful of counts. The chain recombines TRBV6-5 with TRBJ2-1; tentatively, D is TRBD1 (6 bases). V lost 5 bases and J lost 4, with 12 bases in between. The CDR3 consists of 14 residues. From germline, CDR1 is MNHEY and CDR2 SVGAGI. The chain's CDR3 is CASSPVGTYNEQFF. In nucleotides, the CDR3 is TGTGCCAGCAGTCCAGTAGGGACATACAATGAGCAGTTCTTC.

The CDR3 sequence: CASSLVKETQYF. CDR3 nucleotide sequence: TGTGCCAGCAGTTTAGTCAAAGAGACCCAGTACTTC. The rearrangement uses TRBV27 and TRBJ2-5; D unclear. This CDR3 comprises 12 residues. In germline, CDR1 is MNHEY, CDR2 SMNVEV (reference sequence). The V and J ends lost 2 bases and 3 bases respectively, with 4 bases between them.

The chain carries TRBV28 and TRBJ1-1; possibly TRBD1 for D (6 bases). Trimming pared 10 bases from V and 5 bases from J, leaving 23 bases between. This CDR3 contains 15 residues. The germline V gene has CDR1 MDHEN and CDR2 SYDVKM. DNA for the CDR3: TGTGCCACCCTCGGGGGGGGCACCCCGAGGACTGAAGCTTTCTTT. Translation gives CATLGGGTPRTEAFF. Filled out from reference TRBV28 and TRBJ1-1, the complete variable domain reads DVKVTQSSRYLVKRTGEKVFLECVQDMDHENMFWYRQDPGLGLRLIYFSYDVKMKEKGDIPEGYSVSREKKERFSLILESASTNQTSMYLCATLGGGTPRTEAFFGQGTRLTVV.

J is TRBJ1-5 and V is TRBV5-1; possibly TRBD1 for D (5 bases). The CDR3 is 14 residues long. Trimming left V 3 bases short and J 6 bases short, with 13 bases between. Germline V lookup: CDR1 SGHRS, CDR2 YFSETQ. CDR3 protein: CASSYGQAGQPQHF. The CDR3 coding sequence is TGCGCCAGCAGCTACGGACAAGCAGGTCAGCCCCAGCATTTT. Together with reference TRBV5-1 and TRBJ1-5, the CDR3 gives the full variable domain: KAGVTQTPRYLIKTRGQQVTLSCSPISGHRSVSWYQQTPGQGLQFLFEYFSETQRNKGNFPGRFSGRQFSNSRSEMNVSTLELGDSALYLCASSYGQAGQPQHFGDGTRLSIL.

J is TRBJ1-2 and V is TRBV7-9; 8 bases agree with TRBD1. The V and J ends lost 2 bases and 0 bases, in that order; junction bases with no gene match: 2. Germline V lookup: CDR1 SEHNR, CDR2 FQNEAQ (reference sequence). This CDR3 contains 15 residues. CDR3 residues: CASSLQGAPNYGYTF. The DNA for the CDR3 is TGTGCCAGCAGCTTACAGGGGGCCCCTAACTATGGCTACACCTTC.

The chain joins TRBV19 to TRBJ2-2; maybe TRBD2 (7 bases). In germline, CDR1 is LNHDA, CDR2 SQIVND (reference sequence). V lost 10 bases and J lost 7, with 13 bases in between. The CDR3 spans 12 residues. CDR3 DNA sequence: TGTGCCATCCACGGGGGGCACGGGGAGCTGTTTTTT. This codes for CAIHGGHGELFF. The variable domain in full, completed from reference TRBV19 and TRBJ2-2, reads DGGITQSPKYLFRKEGQNVTLSCEQNLNHDAMYWYRQDPGQGLRLIYYSQIVNDFQKGDIAEGYSVSREKKESFPLTVTSAQKNPTAFYLCAIHGGHGELFFGEGSRLTVL.

J is TRBJ1-6 and V is TRBV6-6; TRBD1 matches 8 bases. CDR1 and CDR2 from the germline V gene are MNHNY and SVGAGI (reference sequence). The CDR3 is made up of 16 amino acids. V was clipped by 4 bases and J by 4 bases; unmatched bases: 6. CDR3 region: CASSFSGQVYNSPLHF. CDR3 in DNA: TGTGCCAGCAGTTTCTCGGGACAGGTTTATAATTCACCCCTCCACTTT.

This clone was observed a handful of times. This chain uses TRBV18 with TRBJ1-4, with D possibly being TRBD1 (5 bases). This CDR3 region has 14 residues. Germline V gene lookup returns CDR1 KGHSH and CDR2 LQKENI. V lost 7 bases and J lost 1, with 10 bases in between. The CDR3 nucleotides are TGTGCCAGCTTTCAGGGAGGAACTAATGAAAAACTGTTTTTT. Protein product: CASFQGGTNEKLFF.

The chain recombines TRBV5-6 with TRBJ2-7; TRBD1 is a possible D gene (6 bases). The germline V gene has CDR1 SGHDT and CDR2 YYEEEE. V was cut by 5 bases and J by 3 bases, with 6 bases left in between. The CDR3 is 11 residues long. Here the CDR3 reads CASRDSYEQYF. The CDR3 DNA follows: TGTGCCAGCAGGGACAGCTACGAGCAGTACTTC.

This clone was detected once. The J gene is TRBJ2-3, the V gene TRBV11-3; 10 positions agree with TRBD2. Germline assignment: CDR1 SGHNT and CDR2 YENEEA. This CDR3 is 15 amino acids long. V shed 4 bases and J 2 bases; nucleotides not matched to a gene: 3. The CDR3 DNA reads TGTGCCAGCAGCTCCGGGACTAGCGACACAGATACGCAGTATTTT. Translating gives CASSSGTSDTDTQYF. The full variable domain, rest sourced from reference TRBV11-3 and TRBJ2-3, is EAGVVQSPRYKIIEKKQPVAFWCNPISGHNTLYWYLQNLGQGPELLIRYENEEAVDDSQLPKDRFSAERLKGVDSTLKIQPAELGDSAVYLCASSSGTSDTDTQYFGPGTRLTVL.

The chain combines TRBV7-2 with TRBJ2-1; 8 nucleotides match TRBD2. The CDR3 extends over 18 amino acids. In germline, CDR1 is SGHTA, CDR2 FQGNSA. The V and J ends lost 1 base and 0 bases, in that order; junction bases with no gene match: 8. CDR3: CASSLVKLAGSSYNEQFF. Written as DNA, the CDR3 is TGTGCCAGCAGCTTAGTGAAGTTAGCGGGGAGCTCCTACAATGAGCAGTTCTTC.

The chain uses TRBV7-8 and TRBJ2-7, with TRBD2 identical over 14 bases. CDR1 SGHVS and CDR2 FQNEAQ come from the germline V gene. This CDR3 has 15 amino acids. Losses at the gene ends were 3 bases for V and 3 bases for J; bases not matched to a gene: 1. DNA for the CDR3: TGTGCCAGCAGCTTGACTAGCGGGGGGGTCTACGAGCAGTACTTC. This encodes CASSLTSGGVYEQYF.

The V call is TRBV5-8, the J call TRBJ1-6; 10 bases line up with TRBD1. Losses at the gene ends were 6 bases for V and 7 bases for J; bases not matched to a gene: 4. The CDR3 is made up of 14 amino acids. Germline values: CDR1 SGHTS, CDR2 YDEGEE. CDR3 in amino acids: CASNTGQGNSPLHF. In nucleotides, the CDR3 is TGTGCCAGCAATACGGGACAGGGGAATTCACCCCTCCACTTT.

This chain connects TRBV5-1 to TRBJ2-2; a weak D match, TRBD1 (5 bases). The CDR3 runs 14 residues. V gave up 4 bases and J gave up 0 bases, with 7 bases separating them. In germline, CDR1 is SGHRS, CDR2 YFSETQ. CDR3 coding DNA: TGCGCCAGCAGCCCGACAGCGAACACCGGGGAGCTGTTTTTT. This codes for CASSPTANTGELFF.

The chain couples TRBV19 to TRBJ1-1, with D maybe TRBD1 (5 bases). CDR3 length: 17 residues. The V gene's germline CDR1 is LNHDA and CDR2 SQIVND (reference sequence). V shed 1 base and J shed 11 bases, with 26 bases lying between them. CDR3 nucleotides: TGTGCCAGTAGTATAGTTGGGTTCACAGGCCGGGGGGATGACGCTTTCTTT. This codes for CASSIVGFTGRGDDAFF.

This clone was recorded once. The V and J genes are TRBV4-1 and TRBJ2-1; no definite D call. Trimming pared 3 bases from V and 4 bases from J, leaving 10 bases between. The CDR3 loop spans 14 amino acids. Germline CDR1 MGHRA, CDR2 YSYEKL. The CDR3 coding sequence is TGCGCCAGCAGCCATAGTTTGAGATACAATGAGCAGTTCTTC. This encodes CASSHSLRYNEQFF.